This T cell receptor beta chain comes out of a study of control samples from healthy donors and cancer patients. Generated by immunoSEQ multiplex PCR, the TCRdb table keeps only in-frame clones and is missing some. Of fewer than 200,000 clones in the sample, 80% to 90% were seen once. The CDR3 runs to 14 residues. The germline gives CDR1 SGHRS, CDR2 YFSETQ. V lost 3 bases, J lost 3 bases, and 1 base stayed unmatched. Sequencing was done on a sample of blood. The chain combines TRBV5-1 with TRBJ2-1, with 9 positions matching TRBD2. This sequence originates from a woman in her 30s in good health. The CDR3 protein is CASSSSGDYNEQFF. CDR3 in DNA: TGCGCCAGCAGCTCTAGCGGGGACTACAATGAGCAGTTCTTC.